This T cell receptor (beta chain) was obtained from a study of T cell repertoires in cytomegalovirus infection. Whole-study context: Public TCR beta signature analysis indicated the presence of both CMV infection and matching HLA type.

This clonotype was seen a handful of times. Its target is not known. TCRdb reanalysed the reads using MiXCR and keeps one entry per CDR3 protein. The sample holds about 220,000 distinct CDR3 sequences, less than 50% seen once. Study-wide points: Cumulative public TCR beta family frequency identified carriers of CMV plus the relevant HLA. It was HLA-C-restricted CMV-specific TCR beta clonotypes that dominated the response ex vivo.

The CDR3 has 14 amino acids. Trimming removed 5 bases from V and 4 bases from J; junction bases left unmatched: 6. The chain recombines TRBV12-3 or TRBV12-4 with TRBJ2-5; 8 bases match TRBD2. This TCR was recovered from a human donor in good health (CMV status not recorded). Some clones in this sample may be carry-over from other donors' samples. The source material was CD8+ T cells from cultured PBMCs, sampled from culture after CMV antigen stimulation. The CDR3 is CASSPGLAVETQYF. The CDR3 DNA is TGTGCCAGCAGTCCAGGACTAGCCGTAGAGACCCAGTACTTC.